This T cell receptor (beta chain) is from a study of regulatory T cells in long-lasting Graves disease. Described time point: newly diagnosed GD, antithyroid drugs for less than 3 months. Following extraction of RNA from PBMCs, that RNA was used to make the TCR library. A blood draw put 8.5 to 10 milliliters of peripheral blood into EDTA tubes. At least ten counts were recorded for this clonotype. This CDR3 spans 16 amino acids. Germline V gene lookup returns CDR1 SGHTS and CDR2 YDEGEE. Between the trimmed V and J ends, which lost 0 bases and 1 base, there was a span of 12 bases. Libraries of TCR beta came from iRepertoire HTBI primers plus Arm-PCR of CDR3 regions. TCRdb itself ran the multiplex PCR reads through MiXCR, one entry per CDR3 protein. The sample shows 350,000 to 450,000 distinct CDR3 sequences, approximately 15% of them seen only once. These data were likewise used in another study, on T cells in Graves' hyperthyroidism and ophthalmopathy.

This rearrangement joins TRBV5-8 to TRBJ2-3; unclear D gene. The clonotype was recovered from a woman aged 25 to 39 with Graves disease. Sequencing used peripheral blood mononuclear cells (PBMCs), obtained at new diagnosis, from a patient treated with antithyroid drugs. CDR3 amino acids: CASSLGTVRGTDTQYF. The CDR3 DNA reads TGTGCCAGCAGCTTGGGGACGGTACGAGGCACAGATACGCAGTATTTT.